This T cell receptor beta chain was identified during a study of blood T cells in healthy people across ages. Study-wide findings and caveats: More naive CD4+ cells and higher diversity were found in long-lived than in aged donors. Observed TCR beta diversity per million T cells went down as age went up. This fall followed a roughly linear course with age.

Donors each provided 7.5 to 10 milliliters of peripheral blood. Many counts were recorded for this clonotype. Its antigen is currently unknown. The ends were cut back, 0 bases at V and 3 bases at J, with 2 bases in the middle. CDR3 length equals 12 residues. Germline CDR1 reads KGHSH; CDR2 reads LQKENI. A second PCR of roughly 7 to 11 cycles used a sample-barcoded 5' primer and a J-beta primer mix. Via MiXCR, TCRdb re-called the 5' RACE reads, giving one row per CDR3 protein. The sample lists just over 1 million distinct CDR3 sequences, less than 50% occurring once. This clonotype originated in a woman in her sixties or seventies in good health. Sequences were obtained from blood. This rearrangement joins TRBV18 to TRBJ2-5; D unresolved. CDR3 residues: CASSPPEETQYF. The CDR3 nucleotides read TGTGCCAGCTCACCACCGGAAGAGACCCAGTACTTC.